This T cell receptor (beta chain) was identified in a study of T cells in Graves' hyperthyroidism and ophthalmopathy (dated 2019 in TCRdb). With regard to the full study: Peripheral blood was sampled at the time of initial diagnosis, prior to any treatment. To identify distinguishing TCR V-J signatures, a discovery cohort of around 100 patients was used, comprising 43 with Graves' ophthalmopathy and some 60 with stable Graves' hyperthyroidism. Prospective prediction of ophthalmopathy was tested in an independent validation cohort of some 19 hyperthyroidism patients and 17 patients who later progressed to ophthalmopathy. For training and testing, the roughly 100 patients in the discovery cohort were randomly divided in a 7:3 ratio. The study also compared thyroid tissue and blood T-cell repertoires from a handful of Graves' hyperthyroidism patients. Once sampling was done, hyperthyroidism patients were given methimazole at a starting dose of 30 mg daily, whereas ophthalmopathy patients were given high-dose intravenous methylprednisolone. The paper reports TCR Vbeta CDR3 sequencing of about 140 peripheral blood samples: 43 ophthalmopathy, fewer than 80 hyperthyroidism and approximately 17 progressor patients. Study-wide findings and limitations: In cross-validation, a model built on a 13 V-J signature told ophthalmopathy apart from stable hyperthyroidism with approximately 90% sensitivity and roughly 81% specificity, and in testing the same model reached 80%/75%. Most expanded thyroid clonotypes (frequency above 0.001) were also detected in blood, a finding suggesting that blood repertoires may reflect thyroid immune responses. During validation, the model predicted progression to ophthalmopathy a median of approximately 6 months ahead of onset, with approximately 71% sensitivity and roughly 72% specificity. No statistical method was used to fix the sample size in advance, and group allocation was not hidden from the investigators.

The TCR beta CDR3 regions were amplified from the RNA transcripts. A first-round RT-PCR of the TCR CDR3 used the HTBI primer set with the Qiagen OneStep RT-PCR kit. A second multiplex PCR round built the libraries, followed by size selection and purification. Libraries were sequenced paired-end with 100 bp reads on an Illumina HiSeq2000. Regarding the original processing steps: SOAPnuke was used to process the raw data, throwing out any read that contained adapters or uncalled bases, had a mean Phred below 15, or lacked an exact constant-primer or identifier match. COPE v1.2.5 was used to merge the high-quality paired reads, and each unique nucleotide sequence was defined as a clonotype. Clonotypes were aligned to IMGT TRBV, TRBD and TRBJ reference segments using MiTCR v1.1. The analysis included only V-J combinations with a frequency above 0.0001, which together covered more than 99% of the repertoires. A TCS score was defined as the ratio of F50 (clonal expansion) to E x V (chaos), with BLOSUM62-based TCRdist applied between CDR3 peptides within each V-J. Welch's t-statistics and random forest reduced fewer than 600 V-J features to 10 to 15, which were used in a naive Bayes classifier (R e1071). TCRdb reprocessing: public reads trimmed at Q25 with fastp, clones called with MiXCR, in-frame beta chains kept. Records with the same CDR3 protein are collapsed into one entry carrying the most frequent genes and DNA. These V and J calls derive from TCRdb rather than the authors' analysis. This sample comprises 500,000 to 600,000 distinct CDR3 sequences, just under 20% of them detected only once. The top ten hold 40% to 50% of the sample.

This clonotype was recorded at least ten times. No antigen is known for it. No qualities accompany the bases; no much larger clone lies one base away. Moderately to severely active disease, a Clinical Activity Score of at least 3, a NOSPECS grade of at least 4, and a duration under 3 months were present in ophthalmopathy patients. Patients with uncontrolled infections, other autoimmune diseases, pregnancy or lactation were excluded. Diagnoses were based on clinical symptoms, serum thyroxine and TRAb, thyroid ultrasound and orbital computed tomography. PBMCs were separated from roughly 9.6 ml of fresh peripheral blood using Ficoll-Paque density gradient centrifugation. Total RNA was extracted using Trizol reagent, and RNA quality was assessed on an Agilent 2100 Bioanalyzer. The sequenced sample was blood. This TCR was recovered from a man between 35 and 55 years old with Graves' ophthalmopathy.

The bases are TGTGCCTGTCCTAGCGGGAATCACTACAATGAGCAGTTCTTC. This gives the protein CACPSGNHYNEQFF. The sequence is built from TRBV7-9 and TRBJ2-1, with TRBD2 matching 9 junction bases. V lost 11 bases and J lost 3 bases, and the count of bases not matched to a germline gene is 8. The CDR3 has 14 amino acids, counting the end cysteine and phenylalanine. Kept here is only the CDR3 DNA, which spans 42 bases and is read in frame from base 1. CDR1 and CDR2, per the germline V gene (reference sequence), are SEHNR and FQNEAQ.